The clone carrying this TCR beta chain appeared a few times. As yet, its antigen is unknown. An end of the junction differs from the germline gene, which may be a read error. These data are taken from a study of T cells in Graves' hyperthyroidism and ophthalmopathy. Notes on the study in general: Appearing also in blood were most of the thyroid clonotypes expanded above 0.001. The model foresaw ophthalmopathy a median roughly 6.6 months prior to onset.

Per the germline V gene, CDR1 is SGHRS and CDR2 is YFSETQ. The CDR3 has 16 residues. Pregnant or lactating patients were excluded, as were those with uncontrolled infection or other autoimmune disease. Diagnostic assessment was based on clinical symptoms, serum thyroxine and TRAb, thyroid ultrasound and orbital computed tomography. Template material for amplifying TCR beta CDR3 regions consisted of RNA transcripts. TCR CDR3 regions were first amplified by RT-PCR with HTBI primers. TCRdb analysed the multiplex PCR reads with MiXCR anew, one entry per CDR3 protein. Among hundreds of thousands of distinct CDR3 sequences listed, 15% to 20% were seen once.

The receptor was derived from a man between 35 and 55 years old with Graves' ophthalmopathy. Sequenced sample: blood. The chain links TRBV5-1 to TRBJ2-5; the D gene is possibly TRBD1 (6 bases). The CDR3: CASSSFALTGKEAQYF. Here the CDR3 DNA reads TGCGCCAGCAGCTCGTTCGCCCTTACAGGGAAAGAGGCCCAGTACTTC.